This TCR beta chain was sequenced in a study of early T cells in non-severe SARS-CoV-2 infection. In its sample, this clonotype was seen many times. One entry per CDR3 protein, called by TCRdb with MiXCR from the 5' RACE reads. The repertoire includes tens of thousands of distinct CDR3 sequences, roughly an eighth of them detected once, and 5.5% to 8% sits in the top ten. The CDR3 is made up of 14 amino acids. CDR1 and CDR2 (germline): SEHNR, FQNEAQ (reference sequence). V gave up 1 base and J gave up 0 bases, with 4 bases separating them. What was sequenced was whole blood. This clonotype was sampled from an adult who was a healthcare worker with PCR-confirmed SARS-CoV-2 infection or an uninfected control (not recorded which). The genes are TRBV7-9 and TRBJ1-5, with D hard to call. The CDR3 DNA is TGTGCCAGCAGCTTAGACCATAGCAATCAGCCCCAGCATTTT. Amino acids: CASSLDHSNQPQHF.